This T cell receptor (beta chain) stems from a study of cytomegalovirus exposure and HLA in healthy donors. On this clone: Its antigen remains unidentified.

Findings and caveats of the study: Within an earlier analysis, most TCR beta V segments proved productive either about 90% or about 30% of the time. The later analysis indicated that the majority of CMV-associated TCR beta chains appeared HLA-restricted.

In the PCR, 60 Vbeta and 13 Jbeta primers were used. Per the authors' pipeline: Later work found 65 million to 90 million unique TCR beta chains, with 10 million to 14 million shared. The repertoire was sequenced with immunoSEQ multiplex PCR; TCRdb's copy has only in-frame clones and lacks some. Clonal size and the V and J genes are those of that table, whereas D and trimming came from the DNA. The repertoire consists of roughly 250,000 clones, with 75% to 90% occurring once and the leading ten covering roughly 0.31%. From germline, CDR1 is MNHNY and CDR2 SVGAGI (reference sequence). Trimming took 4 bases from V and 2 from J; bases not matched to a gene: 6. The CDR3 extends over 15 amino acids.

This chain links TRBV6-6 with TRBJ2-5; 8 positions match TRBD2. The specimen sequenced was PBMCs. The source of this sequence is a girl aged 2 to 9 in good health and CMV-seronegative. The CDR3 spells CASSSTTSGQETQYF. CDR3 nucleotide sequence: TGTGCCAGCAGTTCCACAACTAGCGGACAAGAGACCCAGTACTTC.